This T cell receptor beta chain originates from a study of molecular identifiers for immune sequencing clone quantification. Germline lookup yields CDR1 SGHRS and CDR2 YFSETQ. This CDR3 spans 15 amino acids. Trimming cost V 7 bases and J 0 bases; bases outside gene matches: 6. TCRdb analysed the PCR reads with MiXCR anew, one entry per CDR3 protein. The sample carries over 550,000 distinct CDR3 sequences, over 25% recorded once. The chain combines TRBV5-1 with TRBJ1-3; 8 bases fit TRBD1. This TCR was recovered from a human donor in good health. Some libraries in this study had Jurkat cell RNA spiked in. Input material: naive CD8+ T cells from blood, with Jurkat cell RNA spiked in. Subset indicated: FACS-sorted CD8+CD4-CCR7+CD45RA+ naive T cells. The CDR3 DNA reads TGCGCCAGCTGCGCAGACAGGGGCTCTGGAAACACCATATATTTT. Its protein is CASCADRGSGNTIYF.